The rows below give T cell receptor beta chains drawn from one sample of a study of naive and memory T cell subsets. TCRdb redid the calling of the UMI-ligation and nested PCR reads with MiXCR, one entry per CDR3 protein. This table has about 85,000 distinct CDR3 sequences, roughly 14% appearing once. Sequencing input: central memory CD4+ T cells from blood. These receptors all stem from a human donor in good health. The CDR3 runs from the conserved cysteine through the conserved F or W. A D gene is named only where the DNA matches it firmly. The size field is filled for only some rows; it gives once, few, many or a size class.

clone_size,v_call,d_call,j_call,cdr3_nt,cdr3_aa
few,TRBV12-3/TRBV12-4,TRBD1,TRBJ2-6,TGTGCCAGCAGCCCAGCCCCGGGACAGGGGGCGAGAGGCTCTGGGGCCAACGTCCTGACTTTC,CASSPAPGQGARGSGANVLTF
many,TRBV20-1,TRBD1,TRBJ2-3,TGCAGTGCTAGCAACCCAGGGGGTACGCAGTATTTT,CSASNPGGTQYF
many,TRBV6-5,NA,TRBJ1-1,TGTGCCAGCAGCAAAGACCGGCCCATTCGGACTGAAGCTTTCTTT,CASSKDRPIRTEAFF
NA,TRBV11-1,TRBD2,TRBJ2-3,TGTGCCAGCAGCTTAGCGAGCGGGAGTGGAGATACGCAGTATTTT,CASSLASGSGDTQYF
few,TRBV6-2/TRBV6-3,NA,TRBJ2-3,TGTGCCAGCAGTTACTCGCTCCTAGTCACAGATACGCAGTATTTT,CASSYSLLVTDTQYF
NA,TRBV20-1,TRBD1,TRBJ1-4,TGCAGTGCTACCCCAGGGGGGGAAGAAAAACTGTTTTTT,CSATPGGEEKLFF
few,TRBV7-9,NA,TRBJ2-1,TGTGCCAGCAGCTTAGTGGAGGCAGGTGGAGGGAATGAGCAGTTCTTC,CASSLVEAGGGNEQFF
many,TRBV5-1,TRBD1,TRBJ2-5,TGCGCCAGCAGCTTGGTACAGGGGAAAGAGACCCAGTACTTC,CASSLVQGKETQYF
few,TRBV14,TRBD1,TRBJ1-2,TGTGCCAGCAGCTTGCGGACAGGAGGATATGGCTACACCTTC,CASSLRTGGYGYTF
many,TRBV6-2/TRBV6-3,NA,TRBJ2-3,TGCCCAACCTACCCTCGGACCGACGATGTAACAGATACGCAGTATTTT,CPTYPRTDDVTDTQYF
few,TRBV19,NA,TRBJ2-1,TGTGCCAGTAGCCGATTCCCCGACAATGAGCAGTTCTTC,CASSRFPDNEQFF
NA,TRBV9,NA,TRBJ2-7,TGTGCCAGCAGCGTAGGGCAGGGGTACTACGAGCAGTACTTC,CASSVGQGYYEQYF
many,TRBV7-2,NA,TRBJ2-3,TGTGCCAGCAGCTTAGCTCCCGTCACAGATACGCAGTATTTT,CASSLAPVTDTQYF
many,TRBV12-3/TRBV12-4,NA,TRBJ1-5,TGTGCCAGCATCTCAGGGTATAGCAATCAGCCCCAGCATTTT,CASISGYSNQPQHF
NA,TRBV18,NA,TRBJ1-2,TGTGCCAGCTCCTACACTACCCAACAGGACGCGAGTGGCTACACCTTC,CASSYTTQQDASGYTF
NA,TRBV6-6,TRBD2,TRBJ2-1,TGTGCCAGCAGCCCCGGGACTAGCGGATACTACAATGAGCAGTTCTTC,CASSPGTSGYYNEQFF
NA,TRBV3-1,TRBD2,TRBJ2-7,TGTGCCAGCAGCCAGAGCGGGACGAGGAGCTACGAGCAGTACTTC,CASSQSGTRSYEQYF
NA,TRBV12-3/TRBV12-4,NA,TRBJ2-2,TGTGCCAGCAGTTTCTTACAAGCTAACACCGGGGAGCTGTTTTTT,CASSFLQANTGELFF
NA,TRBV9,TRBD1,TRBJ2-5,TGTGCCAGCAGCCCCCGGACAGGGACGGAGACCCAGTACTTC,CASSPRTGTETQYF
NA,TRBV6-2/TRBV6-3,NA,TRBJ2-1,TGTGCCAGCACGGAGCGGGCCAATCGCAATGAGCAGTTCTTC,CASTERANRNEQFF
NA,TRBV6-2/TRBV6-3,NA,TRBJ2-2,TGTGCCAGCAGTTTGACGGGAGAGGCCGGGGAGCTGTTTTTT,CASSLTGEAGELFF
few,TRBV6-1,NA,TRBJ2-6,TGTGCCAGCAGTGAACCGGGAACTGGGGCCAACGTCCTGACTTTC,CASSEPGTGANVLTF
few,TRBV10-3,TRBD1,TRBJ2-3,TGTGCCATCAGTGGGACAGGGGGCCTCGCAGATACGCAGTATTTT,CAISGTGGLADTQYF
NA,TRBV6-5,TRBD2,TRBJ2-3,TGTGCCAGCAGTTACCAGGGGACTAGCGGGAGACCAGATACGCAGTATTTT,CASSYQGTSGRPDTQYF
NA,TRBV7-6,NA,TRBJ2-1,TGTGCCAGCAGCCCGGAGGGCCCCCGCGCCTACAATGAGCAGTTCTTC,CASSPEGPRAYNEQFF
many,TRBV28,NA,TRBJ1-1,TGTGCCAGCAGGGGCAGCTACACTGAAGCTTTCTTT,CASRGSYTEAFF
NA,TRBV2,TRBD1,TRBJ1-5,TGTGCCAGCAGGTCGGGACAGGGCGTGGGTCAGCCCCAGCATTTT,CASRSGQGVGQPQHF
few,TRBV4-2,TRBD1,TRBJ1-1,TGTGCCAGCAGCCGCACCGGACAGGGGCGAACTGAAGCTTTCTTT,CASSRTGQGRTEAFF
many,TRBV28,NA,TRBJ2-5,TGTGCCAGCTTGACGAACCCAGAGACCCAGTACTTC,CASLTNPETQYF
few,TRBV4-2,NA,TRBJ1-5,TGTGCCAGCAGCCAAGGTGAGGGACTGAGCAATCAGCCCCAGCATTTT,CASSQGEGLSNQPQHF
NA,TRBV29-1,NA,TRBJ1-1,TGCAGCGTTGGATCCGGGAACACTGAAGCTTTCTTT,CSVGSGNTEAFF
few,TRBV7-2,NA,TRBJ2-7,TGTGCCAGCAGCTTAGGAAGAGCAGCCTACGAGCAGTACTTC,CASSLGRAAYEQYF
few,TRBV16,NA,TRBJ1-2,TGTGCCAGCAGCCAAAATAGGCAGGACTATGGCTACACCTTC,CASSQNRQDYGYTF
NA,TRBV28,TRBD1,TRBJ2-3,TGTGCCAGCAGTCCTCACAGGGGTCCAGATACGCAGTATTTT,CASSPHRGPDTQYF
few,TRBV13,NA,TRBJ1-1,TGTGCCAGCAGCCCGTCCCAAGGGAAACGTTTTGAAGCTTTCTTT,CASSPSQGKRFEAFF
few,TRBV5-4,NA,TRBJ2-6,TGTGCCAGCGATGGCGCCTCTGGGGCCAACGTCCTGACTTTC,CASDGASGANVLTF
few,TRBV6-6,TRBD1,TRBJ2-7,TGTGCCAGCAGTTACGAGACAGGGTCCTACGAGCAGTACTTC,CASSYETGSYEQYF
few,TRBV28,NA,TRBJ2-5,TGTGCCAGCGAGGGATATCGCGAGACCCAGTACTTC,CASEGYRETQYF
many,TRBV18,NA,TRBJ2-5,TGTGCCAGCTCACCTCTCCGGGACTTTCAAGAGACCCAGTACTTC,CASSPLRDFQETQYF
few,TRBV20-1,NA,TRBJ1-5,TGCAGTGCTAGTCGGGGGTATAGCAATCAGCCCCAGCATTTT,CSASRGYSNQPQHF
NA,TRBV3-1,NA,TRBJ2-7,TGTGCCAGCAGCCCTTCGACTAGTAAGGCCGAGCAGTACTTC,CASSPSTSKAEQYF
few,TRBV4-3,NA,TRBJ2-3,TGCGCCAGCAGCCTTAACAGGGCAGATACGCAGTATTTT,CASSLNRADTQYF